This T cell receptor (beta chain) was sequenced in a study of blood T cell repertoires in COVID-19. Study information: The cDNA or gDNA used as material had been derived from T cells, B-cell-depleted T cells, or PBMCs.

The CDR3 runs 13 residues. V dropped 4 bases and J dropped 3 bases, with 9 bases sitting between them. Measured with immunoSEQ multiplex PCR; TCRdb has only the in-frame clones, and not every one. The sample shows around 92,000 clones, about 83% of them seen only once. The clonotype originates from a woman aged 80 or over with acute or convalescent COVID-19. Sequencing was carried out using peripheral blood. This chain links TRBV12-3 or TRBV12-4 with TRBJ1-1; D gene uncertain. CDR3 region: CASSSRGYTEAFF. The CDR3 bases are TGTGCCAGCAGTTCGAGAGGGTACACTGAAGCTTTCTTT.